A selection of T cell receptor beta chains follows, all from one sample in a study of technical replicates of blood from a few donors. This table comes from immunoSEQ multiplex PCR, and its TCRdb copy is limited to in-frame clones, with some not included. The sample carries around 67,000 clones, approximately 86% recorded once. Sequenced: PBMCs. The receptor source for this set is a human donor in good health. Some clones in this sample may be carry-over from other donors' samples. Both conserved end residues are part of each CDR3. Each record gives: D gene, V gene, clone size, CDR3 length, J gene, CDR3 protein, CDR3 DNA. D genes are given only for firm matches. The size entry is marked missing in some rows and otherwise reads once, few, many or a size class.

D gene: TRBD1
V gene: TRBV2
clone size: NA
CDR3 length: 14
J gene: TRBJ1-2
CDR3 protein: CASSEGGTGKASTF
CDR3 DNA: TGTGCCAGCAGTGAAGGGGGGACAGGGAAGGCGAGCACCTTC

D gene: NA
V gene: TRBV4-3
clone size: NA
CDR3 length: 17
J gene: TRBJ2-2
CDR3 protein: CASSQDGLGASTGELFF
CDR3 DNA: TGCGCCAGCAGCCAAGACGGGCTGGGGGCGAGCACCGGGGAGCTGTTTTTT

D gene: NA
V gene: TRBV7-9
clone size: NA
CDR3 length: 13
J gene: TRBJ2-7
CDR3 protein: CASSLAGVYEQYF
CDR3 DNA: TGTGCCAGCAGCTTAGCGGGAGTATACGAGCAGTACTTC

D gene: TRBD2
V gene: TRBV7-2
clone size: NA
CDR3 length: 18
J gene: TRBJ2-1
CDR3 protein: CASSLAFPSGYTYNEQFF
CDR3 DNA: TGTGCCAGCAGCTTAGCGTTCCCTAGCGGGTATACCTACAATGAGCAGTTCTTC

D gene: NA
V gene: TRBV21-1
clone size: NA
CDR3 length: 16
J gene: TRBJ2-5
CDR3 protein: CASSIKTRTGQETQYF
CDR3 DNA: TGTGCCAGCAGCATTAAAACGCGGACAGGACAAGAGACCCAGTACTTC

D gene: TRBD2
V gene: TRBV29-1
clone size: once
CDR3 length: 16
J gene: TRBJ2-5
CDR3 protein: CSVEDLAGGPQETQYF
CDR3 DNA: TGCAGCGTTGAAGATTTAGCGGGGGGGCCCCAAGAGACCCAGTACTTC

D gene: NA
V gene: TRBV7-2
clone size: few
CDR3 length: 15
J gene: TRBJ2-1
CDR3 protein: CASSPRVARRGEQFF
CDR3 DNA: TGTGCCAGCAGCCCGAGGGTGGCTAGGAGGGGTGAGCAGTTCTTC

D gene: TRBD1
V gene: TRBV30
clone size: NA
CDR3 length: 13
J gene: TRBJ2-2
CDR3 protein: CAWQGAGIGELFF
CDR3 DNA: TGTGCCTGGCAGGGGGCTGGAATCGGGGAGCTGTTTTTT

D gene: NA
V gene: TRBV7-9
clone size: NA
CDR3 length: 15
J gene: TRBJ2-5
CDR3 protein: CASSLNWLQKETQYF
CDR3 DNA: TGTGCCAGCAGCTTAAATTGGCTACAGAAAGAGACCCAGTACTTC

D gene: NA
V gene: TRBV7-8
clone size: few
CDR3 length: 16
J gene: TRBJ1-3
CDR3 protein: CASSSALDSGGNTIYF
CDR3 DNA: TGTGCCAGCAGCTCAGCCCTGGACTCGGGGGGAAACACCATATATTTT

D gene: NA
V gene: TRBV27
clone size: NA
CDR3 length: 15
J gene: TRBJ2-5
CDR3 protein: CASSFRGLALETQYF
CDR3 DNA: TGTGCCAGCAGTTTTCGCGGGCTAGCGTTAGAGACCCAGTACTTC

D gene: NA
V gene: TRBV7-2
clone size: NA
CDR3 length: 16
J gene: TRBJ2-2
CDR3 protein: CASSLATTRGTGELFF
CDR3 DNA: TGTGCCAGCAGCTTAGCAACCACCCGGGGCACCGGGGAGCTGTTTTTT

D gene: NA
V gene: TRBV6-5
clone size: NA
CDR3 length: 12
J gene: TRBJ1-5
CDR3 protein: CASRRGNQPQHF
CDR3 DNA: TGTGCCAGCAGGAGGGGCAATCAGCCCCAGCATTTT

D gene: TRBD1
V gene: TRBV7-3
clone size: NA
CDR3 length: 18
J gene: TRBJ2-2
CDR3 protein: CASSLTGVVTGGTGELFF
CDR3 DNA: TGTGCCAGCAGCTTAACGGGGGTTGTTACAGGGGGCACCGGGGAGCTGTTTTTT

D gene: NA
V gene: TRBV5-1
clone size: NA
CDR3 length: 13
J gene: TRBJ2-7
CDR3 protein: CASSWTRDYEQYF
CDR3 DNA: TGCGCCAGCAGCTGGACCAGGGACTACGAGCAGTACTTC

D gene: TRBD1
V gene: TRBV28
clone size: NA
CDR3 length: 18
J gene: TRBJ1-5
CDR3 protein: CASSLGYYRGLGNQPQHF
CDR3 DNA: TGTGCCAGCAGTTTAGGATACTACAGGGGGCTTGGCAATCAGCCCCAGCATTTT

D gene: NA
V gene: TRBV25-1
clone size: once
CDR3 length: 14
J gene: TRBJ2-7
CDR3 protein: CASSVTGRIYEQYF
CDR3 DNA: TGTGCCAGCAGTGTTACAGGGAGAATCTACGAGCAGTACTTC

D gene: TRBD2
V gene: TRBV7-3
clone size: once
CDR3 length: 14
J gene: TRBJ2-1
CDR3 protein: CASSQRGGNNEQFF
CDR3 DNA: TGTGCCAGCAGCCAGCGGGGGGGCAACAATGAGCAGTTCTTC

D gene: TRBD1
V gene: TRBV9
clone size: once
CDR3 length: 14
J gene: TRBJ1-2
CDR3 protein: CASSVGGTGLGYTF
CDR3 DNA: TGTGCCAGCAGCGTAGGTGGGACAGGGCTTGGCTACACCTTC

D gene: TRBD1
V gene: TRBV20-1
clone size: few
CDR3 length: 11
J gene: TRBJ1-2
CDR3 protein: CSARTGRGYTF
CDR3 DNA: TGCAGCGCACGGACAGGGCGTGGCTACACCTTC

D gene: NA
V gene: TRBV18
clone size: NA
CDR3 length: 16
J gene: TRBJ1-3
CDR3 protein: CASSPPTPSSGNTIYF
CDR3 DNA: TGTGCCAGCTCACCACCCACCCCGAGCTCTGGAAACACCATATATTTT

D gene: TRBD1
V gene: TRBV4-1
clone size: NA
CDR3 length: 15
J gene: TRBJ2-7
CDR3 protein: CASSQGRDRGYEQYF
CDR3 DNA: TGCGCCAGCAGCCAAGGACGGGACAGGGGATACGAGCAGTACTTC

D gene: NA
V gene: TRBV18
clone size: few
CDR3 length: 15
J gene: TRBJ1-4
CDR3 protein: CASSPPEGEGEKLFF
CDR3 DNA: TGTGCCAGCTCACCACCGGAGGGCGAGGGTGAAAAACTGTTTTTT

D gene: NA
V gene: TRBV6-1
clone size: NA
CDR3 length: 13
J gene: TRBJ2-5
CDR3 protein: CASARERTGTQYF
CDR3 DNA: TGTGCCAGCGCGAGGGAGCGTACGGGGACCCAGTACTTC

D gene: NA
V gene: TRBV7-3
clone size: NA
CDR3 length: 13
J gene: TRBJ2-6
CDR3 protein: CASSFPGGNVLTF
CDR3 DNA: TGTGCCAGCAGCTTTCCTGGGGGGAACGTCCTGACTTTC

D gene: TRBD2
V gene: TRBV7-3
clone size: NA
CDR3 length: 15
J gene: TRBJ2-1
CDR3 protein: CASSPGTSRHNVQFF
CDR3 DNA: TGTGCCAGCAGCCCGGGGACTAGTCGACACAATGTTCAGTTCTTC

D gene: NA
V gene: TRBV7-9
clone size: NA
CDR3 length: 15
J gene: TRBJ1-6
CDR3 protein: CASSPGGGYNSPLHF
CDR3 DNA: TGTGCCAGCAGCCCAGGCGGGGGTTATAATTCACCCCTCCACTTT

D gene: TRBD1
V gene: TRBV25-1
clone size: NA
CDR3 length: 13
J gene: TRBJ2-1
CDR3 protein: CASTGQGLNEQFF
CDR3 DNA: TGTGCCAGCACCGGACAGGGGCTAAATGAGCAGTTCTTC

D gene: NA
V gene: TRBV7-8
clone size: NA
CDR3 length: 14
J gene: TRBJ1-3
CDR3 protein: CASSLGGRGNTIYF
CDR3 DNA: TGTGCCAGCAGCTTAGGTGGTCGGGGAAACACCATATATTTT

D gene: NA
V gene: TRBV10-3
clone size: few
CDR3 length: 14
J gene: TRBJ2-1
CDR3 protein: CAISAVSPDNEQFF
CDR3 DNA: TGTGCCATCAGTGCGGTTAGCCCAGACAATGAGCAGTTCTTC

D gene: NA
V gene: TRBV10-3
clone size: NA
CDR3 length: 13
J gene: TRBJ1-1
CDR3 protein: CAISQQGNTEAFF
CDR3 DNA: TGTGCCATCAGCCAACAGGGGAACACTGAAGCTTTCTTT

D gene: NA
V gene: TRBV7-2
clone size: NA
CDR3 length: 14
J gene: TRBJ1-1
CDR3 protein: CASSPHAQGTEAFF
CDR3 DNA: TGTGCCAGCAGCCCTCACGCACAGGGCACTGAAGCTTTCTTT

D gene: NA
V gene: TRBV7-2
clone size: NA
CDR3 length: 13
J gene: TRBJ1-1
CDR3 protein: CASSLRGNTEAFF
CDR3 DNA: TGTGCCAGCAGCTTAAGAGGGAACACTGAAGCTTTCTTT

D gene: NA
V gene: TRBV9
clone size: NA
CDR3 length: 15
J gene: TRBJ2-1
CDR3 protein: CASSVGAFPYNEQFF
CDR3 DNA: TGTGCCAGCAGCGTAGGGGCCTTCCCCTACAATGAGCAGTTCTTC

D gene: NA
V gene: TRBV9
clone size: NA
CDR3 length: 15
J gene: TRBJ1-1
CDR3 protein: CASSARDSVKTEAFF
CDR3 DNA: TGTGCCAGCAGCGCCCGGGACTCAGTGAAGACTGAAGCTTTCTTT

D gene: NA
V gene: TRBV5-4
clone size: NA
CDR3 length: 15
J gene: TRBJ2-7
CDR3 protein: CASSLAGGAGQGQYF
CDR3 DNA: TGTGCCAGCAGCTTGGCCGGCGGGGCAGGGCAGGGGCAGTACTTC

D gene: NA
V gene: TRBV5-4
clone size: NA
CDR3 length: 16
J gene: TRBJ2-5
CDR3 protein: CASSLGTNRERKTQYF
CDR3 DNA: TGTGCCAGCAGCCTCGGGACTAACAGGGAAAGGAAGACCCAGTACTTC

D gene: TRBD1
V gene: TRBV7-8
clone size: once
CDR3 length: 15
J gene: TRBJ1-4
CDR3 protein: CASSEDRVQVEKLFF
CDR3 DNA: TGTGCCAGCAGCGAAGACAGGGTTCAGGTTGAAAAACTGTTTTTT

D gene: TRBD1
V gene: TRBV6-5
clone size: NA
CDR3 length: 15
J gene: TRBJ1-2
CDR3 protein: CASTIAGQGNYGYTF
CDR3 DNA: TGTGCCAGCACAATAGCCGGACAGGGGAACTATGGCTACACCTTC

D gene: NA
V gene: TRBV7-9
clone size: NA
CDR3 length: 14
J gene: TRBJ1-1
CDR3 protein: CASSPPGENTEAFF
CDR3 DNA: TGTGCCAGCAGCCCGCCCGGGGAGAACACTGAAGCTTTCTTT

D gene: NA
V gene: TRBV13
clone size: NA
CDR3 length: 15
J gene: TRBJ2-7
CDR3 protein: CASSLDRGNSYEQYF
CDR3 DNA: TGTGCCAGCAGCTTAGATAGGGGTAACTCCTACGAGCAGTACTTC

D gene: NA
V gene: TRBV7-9
clone size: once
CDR3 length: 15
J gene: TRBJ2-5
CDR3 protein: CASSLYGQYQETQYF
CDR3 DNA: TGTGCCAGCAGCTTATATGGTCAGTACCAAGAGACCCAGTACTTC

D gene: NA
V gene: TRBV7-9
clone size: NA
CDR3 length: 12
J gene: TRBJ2-3
CDR3 protein: CASSSSTDTQYF
CDR3 DNA: TGTGCCAGCAGCTCCTCCACAGATACGCAGTATTTT

D gene: NA
V gene: TRBV15
clone size: NA
CDR3 length: 18
J gene: TRBJ2-2
CDR3 protein: CATSRVYISGPNTGELFF
CDR3 DNA: TGTGCCACCAGCAGAGTCTATATTTCGGGTCCGAACACCGGGGAGCTGTTTTTT

D gene: TRBD1
V gene: TRBV7-2
clone size: few
CDR3 length: 14
J gene: TRBJ1-5
CDR3 protein: CASSQDRGNQPQHF
CDR3 DNA: TGTGCCAGCAGTCAGGACAGGGGCAATCAGCCCCAGCATTTT

D gene: TRBD1
V gene: TRBV5-1
clone size: NA
CDR3 length: 15
J gene: TRBJ1-4
CDR3 protein: CASSSQGAPNEKLFF
CDR3 DNA: TGCGCCAGCAGCTCCCAGGGGGCCCCTAATGAAAAACTGTTTTTT

D gene: NA
V gene: TRBV5-1
clone size: once
CDR3 length: 13
J gene: TRBJ1-3
CDR3 protein: CASSPSVGNTIYF
CDR3 DNA: TGCGCCAGCAGCCCCAGTGTTGGAAACACCATATATTTT

D gene: TRBD1
V gene: TRBV11-2
clone size: NA
CDR3 length: 15
J gene: TRBJ2-7
CDR3 protein: CASSVGTGAYYEQYF
CDR3 DNA: TGTGCCAGCAGCGTCGGGACAGGGGCCTACTACGAGCAGTACTTC

D gene: NA
V gene: TRBV2
clone size: NA
CDR3 length: 14
J gene: TRBJ1-2
CDR3 protein: CASSGGSESYGYTF
CDR3 DNA: TGTGCCAGCAGCGGCGGCAGTGAATCCTATGGCTACACCTTC

D gene: TRBD1
V gene: TRBV5-6
clone size: NA
CDR3 length: 14
J gene: TRBJ2-7
CDR3 protein: CASRYRGLIYEQYF
CDR3 DNA: TGTGCCAGCAGATACAGGGGGCTAATTTACGAGCAGTACTTC

D gene: NA
V gene: TRBV7-9
clone size: NA
CDR3 length: 15
J gene: TRBJ1-1
CDR3 protein: CASSPRREGNTEAFF
CDR3 DNA: TGTGCCAGCAGCCCTAGGAGGGAGGGAAACACTGAAGCTTTCTTT

D gene: NA
V gene: TRBV2
clone size: few
CDR3 length: 13
J gene: TRBJ1-2
CDR3 protein: CASSSDGGYGYTF
CDR3 DNA: TGTGCCAGCAGTTCGGACGGGGGCTATGGCTACACCTTC

D gene: NA
V gene: TRBV5-1
clone size: few
CDR3 length: 14
J gene: TRBJ1-2
CDR3 protein: CASSDRETTYGYTF
CDR3 DNA: TGCGCCAGCAGCGACCGGGAAACCACCTATGGCTACACCTTC

D gene: TRBD2
V gene: TRBV5-1
clone size: NA
CDR3 length: 16
J gene: TRBJ2-7
CDR3 protein: CASSLAPGTNLYEQYF
CDR3 DNA: TGCGCCAGCAGCTTGGCCCCCGGGACTAACCTCTACGAGCAGTACTTC

D gene: TRBD2
V gene: TRBV6-5
clone size: once
CDR3 length: 15
J gene: TRBJ2-2
CDR3 protein: CASSYAGTSSGELFF
CDR3 DNA: TGTGCCAGCAGCTACGCCGGGACTAGCTCCGGGGAGCTGTTTTTT

D gene: TRBD2
V gene: TRBV7-2
clone size: NA
CDR3 length: 16
J gene: TRBJ2-5
CDR3 protein: CASSLTSGARLQTQYF
CDR3 DNA: TGTGCCAGCAGCTTGACTAGCGGGGCCCGGCTTCAGACCCAGTACTTC

D gene: TRBD1
V gene: TRBV6-1
clone size: NA
CDR3 length: 14
J gene: TRBJ2-3
CDR3 protein: CASGGTGGLDTQYF
CDR3 DNA: TGTGCCAGCGGAGGGACAGGGGGCTTGGATACGCAGTATTTT

D gene: TRBD1
V gene: TRBV7-6
clone size: once
CDR3 length: 16
J gene: TRBJ1-2
CDR3 protein: CASSMSPGTGDYGYTF
CDR3 DNA: TGTGCCAGCAGCATGAGTCCCGGGACAGGGGACTATGGCTACACCTTC

D gene: NA
V gene: TRBV14
clone size: NA
CDR3 length: 14
J gene: TRBJ1-1
CDR3 protein: CASQERGLNTEAFF
CDR3 DNA: TGTGCCAGCCAAGAGCGGGGCTTGAACACTGAAGCTTTCTTT